The 9 T cell receptor beta chains below were found in one sample sequenced in a study of vaccination effects on CD4 cells after COVID-19. Peptide-pool stimulation followed by sequencing identified expanded antigen-specific CD4+ clonotypes in the ViraFEST assay. When more than 9 days of culture had elapsed, CD4+ T cells were isolated. PCR showed that the person got SARS-CoV-2 infection at some point between March and December 2020. No antigens are known for them. TCRdb's copy holds only in-frame clones and misses some; the assay was immunoSEQ multiplex PCR. This table has 20,000 to 30,000 clones, 69% appearing once. The source material was CD4+ T cells from PBMCs cultured with SARS-CoV-2 spike peptides, sampled before COVID-19 vaccination. The origin of the receptors is a human donor who had a prior SARS-CoV-2 infection.

The genes are TRBV6-6 and TRBJ2-5; D is uncertain. The CDR3 contains 13 residues. CDR1 and CDR2 from the germline V gene are MNHNY and SVGAGI (reference sequence). V lost 0 bases, J lost 8 bases, and 10 bases lay in between. CDR3 region: CASSYSYETTQYF. As DNA, the CDR3 is TGTGCCAGCAGTTACTCTTACGAGACAACCCAGTACTTC.

This clone was counted a single time. The chain recombines TRBV29-1 with TRBJ2-5; the D gene could be TRBD1 or TRBD2 (6 bases each). The V gene's germline CDR1 is SQVTM and CDR2 ANQGSEA. Trimming left V 3 bases short and J 5 bases short, with 13 bases between. This CDR3 has 13 amino acids. CDR3 loop: CSVDLGGLETQYF. CDR3 in DNA: TGCAGCGTTGATCTGGGGGGCTTGGAGACCCAGTACTTC.

The rearrangement joins TRBV2 to TRBJ2-2; 7 bases fit TRBD1. The germline V gene has CDR1 SNHLY and CDR2 FYNNEI. The CDR3 is 16 amino acids. With V trimmed by 5 bases and J by 5 bases, 11 bases remained unmatched. CDR3 sequence reads: CASSPVVGGDTGELFF. CDR3 bases: TGTGCCAGCAGTCCGGTTGTAGGGGGCGATACCGGGGAGCTGTTTTTT.

The chain carries TRBV7-3 and TRBJ2-1; the match to TRBD2 covers 11 bases. CDR1 and CDR2 from the germline V gene are SGHTA and FQGTGA. The V and J ends lost 3 bases and 7 bases, in that order; junction bases with no gene match: 2. This CDR3 has 14 residues. The CDR3 DNA reads as TGTGCCAGCAGCTTCACTAGCGGGGGAAATGAGCAGTTCTTC. Translating it yields CASSFTSGGNEQFF.

V and J are TRBV5-1 and TRBJ2-2; 8 positions agree with TRBD1. This CDR3 comprises 16 residues. V gave up 1 base and J gave up 4 bases; unmatched junction bases: 6. Germline V gives CDR1 SGHRS, CDR2 YFSETQ. The CDR3 reads CASSLTRTGLTGELFF. The CDR3 DNA follows: TGCGCCAGCAGCTTGACTAGGACAGGGCTCACCGGGGAGCTGTTTTTT.

The chain combines TRBV5-8 with TRBJ1-2; TRBD1 might be the D (5 bases). V was cut by 1 base and J by 5 bases, with 18 bases left in between. CDR1 SGHTS and CDR2 YDEGEE come from the germline V gene. The CDR3 spans 16 residues. This CDR3 reads CASSLQTPLTGYGYTF. For the CDR3, the DNA is TGTGCCAGCAGCTTGCAAACCCCCCTTACAGGTTATGGCTACACCTTC.

This clone was seen a single time. V and J are TRBV7-3 and TRBJ2-1, with no clear D. The V and J ends lost 4 bases and 7 bases respectively, with 8 bases between them. The V gene's germline CDR1 is SGHTA and CDR2 FQGTGA. The CDR3 sequence is 12 residues long. This CDR3 is CASSSVGNEQFF. CDR3 nucleotides: TGTGCCAGCAGCTCTGTGGGGAATGAGCAGTTCTTC.

This clone came up once. The chain is built from TRBV2 and TRBJ2-5; the D gene could be TRBD1 or TRBD2 (5 bases each). The CDR3 extends over 14 amino acids. V was pared by 8 bases and J by 5 bases, with 18 bases between. The germline gives CDR1 SNHLY, CDR2 FYNNEI. The CDR3 here is CASLRDQTLETQYF. The CDR3 DNA is TGTGCCAGCCTCCGGGACCAAACGCTGGAGACCCAGTACTTC.

The V and J genes are TRBV2 and TRBJ2-7, with D tentatively TRBD2 (5 bases). The CDR3 is 14 amino acids. Per germline, CDR1 SNHLY and CDR2 FYNNEI. V gave up 6 bases and J gave up 1 base, with 13 bases separating them. The CDR3 sequence is CASRVGWESYEQYF. The CDR3 nucleotides read TGTGCCAGCAGGGTGGGGTGGGAGTCCTACGAGCAGTACTTC.